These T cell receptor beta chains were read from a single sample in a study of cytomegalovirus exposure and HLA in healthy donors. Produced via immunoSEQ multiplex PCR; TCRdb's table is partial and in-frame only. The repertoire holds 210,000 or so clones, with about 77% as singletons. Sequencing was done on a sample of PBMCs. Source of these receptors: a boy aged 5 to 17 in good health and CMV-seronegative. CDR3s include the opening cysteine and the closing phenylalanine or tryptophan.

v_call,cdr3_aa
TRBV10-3,CAITVSSRTGYGYTF
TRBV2,CASSERELRLYF
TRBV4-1,CASSQVPAGHEQYF
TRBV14,CASSLTTGEAFF
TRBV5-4,CASSLDLGGYNEQFF
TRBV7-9,CASTAGGEAFF
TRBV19,CASSPTTQLGSQYF
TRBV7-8,CASSLGSPGVREQYF
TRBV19,CASTGLGTAPAWDEKLFF
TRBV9,CASSGRTRGSNEQFF
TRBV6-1,CASSPFTTPYNEQFF
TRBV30,CAWRYGTDNSPLHF
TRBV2,CASSEIGRYSGDSPLHF
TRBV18,CASSRGQANTEAFF
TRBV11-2,CASSLRGSDTQYF
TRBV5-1,CASSPYPGQAIGGYTF
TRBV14,CASAHYERNTIYF
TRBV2,CASSLRARGYTF